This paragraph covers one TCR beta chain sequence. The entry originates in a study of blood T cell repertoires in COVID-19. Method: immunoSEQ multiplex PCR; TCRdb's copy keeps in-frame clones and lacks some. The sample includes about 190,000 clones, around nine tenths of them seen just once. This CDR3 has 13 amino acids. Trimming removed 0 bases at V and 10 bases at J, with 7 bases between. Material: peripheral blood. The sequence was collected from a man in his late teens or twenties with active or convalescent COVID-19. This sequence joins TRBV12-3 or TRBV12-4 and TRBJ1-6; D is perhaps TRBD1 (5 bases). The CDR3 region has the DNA TGTGCCAGCAGTTTAGCCAGGGCCTCACCCCTCCACTTT. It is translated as CASSLARASPLHF.